This entry is about one T cell receptor beta chain. Antigen: not known. The authors reverse transcribed all of the isolated RNA, so sequencing captured expressed TCRB transcripts. Assay: immunoSEQ multiplex PCR; the TCRdb copy retains only in-frame clones and omits some. The table lists 150,000 to 200,000 clones, 6% to 9% of them singletons, with 0.5% to 0.55% in the top ten. Sorted populations all had greater than 98% purity. These data belong to a study of beta chain features in type 1 diabetes. On the study more broadly: What patients shared with healthy donors was a similar profile of age, gender and cell yields.

The study's findings and limits: The study found moderately but significantly shorter TCRB CDR3s in all four CD4+ subsets of Type 1 diabetes patients. PCR might favor shorter templates, but any such skew would affect patients and controls equally.

Germline V lookup: CDR1 LNHDA, CDR2 SQIVND (reference sequence). Trimming cost V 1 base and J 5 bases, with 14 bases left between them. The CDR3 is made up of 15 amino acids. The TCR was taken from a man aged 18-30 years with type 1 diabetes. The rearrangement links TRBV19 to TRBJ1-1, with a tentative D call TRBD1 (6 bases). Sequencing input: central memory CD4+ T cells from blood. CDR3 DNA: TGTGCCAGTAGTATAGTTAGGCAGGGGAAGACTGAAGCTTTCTTT. Translated, it gives CASSIVRQGKTEAFF. Combining the CDR3 with reference TRBV19 and TRBJ1-1 gives the whole variable domain DGGITQSPKYLFRKEGQNVTLSCEQNLNHDAMYWYRQDPGQGLRLIYYSQIVNDFQKGDIAEGYSVSREKKESFPLTVTSAQKNPTAFYLCASSIVRQGKTEAFFGQGTRLTVV.